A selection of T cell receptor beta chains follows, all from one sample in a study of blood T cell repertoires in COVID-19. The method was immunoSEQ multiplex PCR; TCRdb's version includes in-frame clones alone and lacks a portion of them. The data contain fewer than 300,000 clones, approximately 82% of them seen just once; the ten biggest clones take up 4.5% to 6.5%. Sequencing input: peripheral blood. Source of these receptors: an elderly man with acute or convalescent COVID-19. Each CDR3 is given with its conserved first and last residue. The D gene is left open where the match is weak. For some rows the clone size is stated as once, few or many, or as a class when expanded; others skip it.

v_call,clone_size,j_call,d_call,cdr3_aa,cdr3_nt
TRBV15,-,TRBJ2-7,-,CATSRDPDRPTYEQYF,TGTGCCACCAGCAGAGATCCAGACAGACCAACCTACGAGCAGTACTTC
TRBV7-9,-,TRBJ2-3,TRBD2,CASSIGLAGSDTQYF,TGTGCCAGCAGCATAGGACTAGCGGGATCAGATACGCAGTATTTT
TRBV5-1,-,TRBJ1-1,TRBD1,CASSLDRVGTEAFF,TGCGCCAGCAGCTTAGACAGGGTTGGCACTGAAGCTTTCTTT
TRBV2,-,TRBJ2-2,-,CASSTPKKASGELFF,TGTGCCAGCAGCACCCCAAAGAAAGCGAGCGGGGAGCTGTTTTTT
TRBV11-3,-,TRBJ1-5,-,CASSLDHQGRVDQPQHF,TGTGCCAGCAGCTTAGACCACCAGGGTAGGGTGGATCAGCCCCAGCATTTT
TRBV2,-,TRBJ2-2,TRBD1,CASSERQGGSGELFF,TGTGCCAGCAGTGAGCGACAGGGGGGCAGCGGGGAGCTGTTTTTT
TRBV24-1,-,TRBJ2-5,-,CATSDFTRGQETQYF,TGTGCCACCAGTGATTTCACCCGGGGCCAAGAGACCCAGTACTTC
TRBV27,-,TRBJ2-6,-,CASSLNRAGANVLTF,TGTGCCAGCAGTTTAAACAGGGCTGGGGCCAACGTCCTGACTTTC
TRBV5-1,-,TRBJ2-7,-,CASSFEQNYEQYF,TGCGCCAGCAGCTTTGAACAGAACTACGAGCAGTACTTC
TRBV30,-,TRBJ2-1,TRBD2,CAWSPRPPGLAGGGQFF,TGTGCCTGGAGCCCTCGTCCCCCGGGACTAGCGGGGGGCGGGCAGTTCTTC
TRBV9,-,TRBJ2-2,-,CASSVGVAVNTGELFF,TGTGCCAGCAGCGTAGGGGTAGCGGTGAACACCGGGGAGCTGTTTTTT
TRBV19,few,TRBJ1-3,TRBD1,CASSISTGASGNTIYF,TGTGCCAGTAGTATCTCGACAGGGGCCTCTGGAAACACCATATATTTT
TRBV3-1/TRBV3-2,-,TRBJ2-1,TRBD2,CASSRLAPDEQFF,TGTGCCAGCAGCCGACTAGCGCCCGATGAGCAGTTCTTC
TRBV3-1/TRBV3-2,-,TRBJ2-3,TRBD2,CASSLNPTSGGDTDTQYF,TGTGCCAGCAGCCTAAATCCCACTAGCGGGGGGGACACAGATACGCAGTATTTT
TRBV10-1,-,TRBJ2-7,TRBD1,CASSDRTGAVYEQYF,TGCGCCAGCAGTGACAGGACAGGGGCTGTCTACGAGCAGTACTTC